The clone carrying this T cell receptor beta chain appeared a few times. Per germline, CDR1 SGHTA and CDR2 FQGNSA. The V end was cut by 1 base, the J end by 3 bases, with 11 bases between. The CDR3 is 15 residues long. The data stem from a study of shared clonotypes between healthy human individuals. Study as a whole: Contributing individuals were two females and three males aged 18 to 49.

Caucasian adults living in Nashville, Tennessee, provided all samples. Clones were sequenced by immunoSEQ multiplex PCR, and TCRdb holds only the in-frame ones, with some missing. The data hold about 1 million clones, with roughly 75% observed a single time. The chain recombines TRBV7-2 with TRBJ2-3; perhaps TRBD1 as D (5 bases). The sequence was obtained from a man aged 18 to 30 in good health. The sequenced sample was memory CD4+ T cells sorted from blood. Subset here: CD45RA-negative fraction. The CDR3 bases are TGTGCCAGCAGCTTAGGTGGGGCAAAAACAGATACGCAGTATTTT. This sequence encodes CASSLGGAKTDTQYF.